This T cell receptor (beta chain) was obtained from a study of CD8 T cells in Susac syndrome. It was with random hexamers that about 0.45 to 1 ug RNA was reverse transcribed. TCRdb itself ran the immunoSEQ multiplex PCR reads through MiXCR, one entry per CDR3 protein. The table includes 120,000 to 150,000 distinct CDR3 sequences, nearly 97% detected once. Germline values: CDR1 LGHNT, CDR2 FRNRAP. Between the trimmed V and J ends, which lost 6 bases and 4 bases, there was a span of 15 bases. This CDR3 is 14 amino acids long. The material sequenced was CD4+ T cells from PBMCs. The chain couples TRBV12-5 to TRBJ2-5, with D unresolved. The sequence came from a human donor with Susac syndrome. CDR3 in DNA: TGTGCTAGTGGCCCCCCCGGACCAACAGAGACCCAGTACTTC. It is translated as CASGPPGPTETQYF.